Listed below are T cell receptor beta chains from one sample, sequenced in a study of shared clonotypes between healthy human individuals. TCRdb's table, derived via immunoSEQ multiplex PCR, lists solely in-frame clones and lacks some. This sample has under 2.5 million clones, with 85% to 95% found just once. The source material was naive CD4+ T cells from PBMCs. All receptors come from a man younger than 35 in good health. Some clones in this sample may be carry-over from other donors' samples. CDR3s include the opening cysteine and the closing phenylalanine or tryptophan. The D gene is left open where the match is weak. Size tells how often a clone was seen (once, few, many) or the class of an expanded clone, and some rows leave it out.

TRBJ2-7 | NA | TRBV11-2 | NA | TGTGCCAGCAGCGCCATTTACGAGCAGTACTTC | CASSAIYEQYF
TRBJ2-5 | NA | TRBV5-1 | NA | TGCGCCAGCAGCCCTGGGCTAGCCGGAGGATTGGAGACCCAGTACTTC | CASSPGLAGGLETQYF
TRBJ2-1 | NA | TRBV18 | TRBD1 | TGTGCCAGCTCACTAGGACAGGGGGTGTACAATGAGCAGTTCTTC | CASSLGQGVYNEQFF
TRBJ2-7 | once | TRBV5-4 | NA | TGTGCCAGCAGCTTGGTTGGGGGGATGAGCTACGAGCAGTACTTC | CASSLVGGMSYEQYF
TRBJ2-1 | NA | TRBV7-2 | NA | TGTGCCAGCAGCTTAGGCCGACAGCGTAAGTTCTTC | CASSLGRQRKFF
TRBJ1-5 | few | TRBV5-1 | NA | TGCGCCAGCAGCTTGGCGGGGGGCGGGAGTCAGCCCCAGCATTTT | CASSLAGGGSQPQHF
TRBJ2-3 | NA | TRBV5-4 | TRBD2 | TGTGCCAGCACCGGGACTAGCGGGAGGGCCTGGGAGGCAGATACGCAGTATTTT | CASTGTSGRAWEADTQYF
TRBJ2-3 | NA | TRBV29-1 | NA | TGCAGCGTTGCCCCCCTTTCGGCAGATACGCAGTATTTT | CSVAPLSADTQYF
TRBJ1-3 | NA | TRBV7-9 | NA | TGTGCCAGCAGCTATCAACTCCTACCTGGAAACACCATATATTTT | CASSYQLLPGNTIYF
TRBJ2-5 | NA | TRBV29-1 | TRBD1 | TGCAGCGTCCAAGGGCAGGGACAGTCCCAGTACTTC | CSVQGQGQSQYF
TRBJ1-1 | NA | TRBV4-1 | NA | TGCGCCAGCAGCCCTCCCCTCGGGCGACAGTGGGACACTGAAGCTTTCTTT | CASSPPLGRQWDTEAFF
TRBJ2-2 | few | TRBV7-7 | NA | TGTGCCAGCAGCTTGGGAAACACCGGGGAGCTGTTTTTT | CASSLGNTGELFF
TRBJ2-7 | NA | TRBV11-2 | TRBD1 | TGTGCCAGCAGCCCCACTGCCGGGACAGGGGGCATCGAGCAGTACTTC | CASSPTAGTGGIEQYF
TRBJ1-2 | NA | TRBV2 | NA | TGTGCCAGCAGTCTGCAGAGGGATGGCTACACCTTC | CASSLQRDGYTF
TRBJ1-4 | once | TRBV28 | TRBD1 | TGTGCCAGCAGTTTATGGGGGACAGCAACTAATGAAAAACTGTTTTTT | CASSLWGTATNEKLFF
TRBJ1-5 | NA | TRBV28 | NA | TGTGCCAGCAGTTTATCTGGGATTCTTAGCAATCAGCCCCAGCATTTT | CASSLSGILSNQPQHF
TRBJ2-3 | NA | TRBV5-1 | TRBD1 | TGCGCCAGCAGCTTGGAGGGACAGGGCTCAGATACGCAGTATTTT | CASSLEGQGSDTQYF
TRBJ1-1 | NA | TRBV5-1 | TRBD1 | TGCGCCAGCAGCTCACTAGGGACAGTGAACACTGAAGCTTTCTTT | CASSSLGTVNTEAFF
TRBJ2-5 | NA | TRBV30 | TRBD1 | TGTGCCTGGAGCAGGGGGTTTGGAGAGACCCAGTACTTC | CAWSRGFGETQYF
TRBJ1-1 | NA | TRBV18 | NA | TGTGCCAGCTCATTGATATCCGGGACGCCGACTGAAGCTTTCTTT | CASSLISGTPTEAFF
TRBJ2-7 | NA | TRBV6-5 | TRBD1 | TGTGCCAGCAGTTTTGGGACAGGGGAGGGCTACGAGCAGTACTTC | CASSFGTGEGYEQYF
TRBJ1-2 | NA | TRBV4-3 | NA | TGCGCCAGCAGCCAAGGCCCCCCTACCGTGGGTAACTATGGCTACACCTTC | CASSQGPPTVGNYGYTF
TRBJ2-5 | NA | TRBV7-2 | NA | TGTGCCAGCAGCTTAGGTAGCCAGGCTCAAGAGACCCAGTACTTC | CASSLGSQAQETQYF
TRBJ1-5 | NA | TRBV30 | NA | TGTGCCTGGAGTGTAAATTGGGGGGTAAATCAGCCCCAGCATTTT | CAWSVNWGVNQPQHF
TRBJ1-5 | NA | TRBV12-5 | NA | TGTGCTAGTGGTTTTTCCGGGGCTCTCAGCCGAGCATATAGCAATCAGCCCCAGCATTTT | CASGFSGALSRAYSNQPQHF
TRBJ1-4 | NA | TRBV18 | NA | TGTGCCAGCTCACTCTTCGCAGATGAAAAACTGTTTTTT | CASSLFADEKLFF